The T cell receptor (beta chain) described here comes from a study of early T cells in non-severe SARS-CoV-2 infection. About the research overall: Unsorted whole-blood RNA was sequenced in bulk, leaving chains unpaired. Study-level points and caveats: Comparison of clonotypes with VDJdb favored anti-spike CD8 responses while missing private and CD4 specificities.

With 7 bases clipped from V and 5 bases from J, the junction kept 7 bases outside the gene matches. Germline V lookup: CDR1 MNHEY, CDR2 SVGAGI. CDR3 length: 13 amino acids. Separate cDNA molecules each had unique molecular identifiers attached to them. TCRdb passed the 5' RACE reads through MiXCR, listing each CDR3 protein once. The sample holds tens of thousands of distinct CDR3 sequences, under 14% seen once. As regards this clonotype: What it binds is not known.

The receptor was derived from an adult who was a healthcare worker with PCR-confirmed SARS-CoV-2 infection or an uninfected control (not recorded which). This chain links TRBV6-5 with TRBJ1-2, with 7 bases that match TRBD1. Specimen: whole blood. As DNA, the CDR3 is TGTGCCAGCAAGTCCCGGACAGGATATGGCTACACCTTC. Protein sequence: CASKSRTGYGYTF.